The source of this T cell receptor (beta chain) is a study of blood T cell repertoires in COVID-19. Study-wide background: Collection of acute and convalescent COVID-19 samples took place in the United States, Italy and Spain. In each case, the material was cDNA or gDNA derived from T cells, B-cell-depleted T cells, or PBMCs.

V lost 5 bases, J lost 4 bases, and 13 bases lay in between. The germline V gene encodes CDR1 MDHEN and CDR2 SYDVKM. The length of the CDR3 is 14 residues. Per the authors' pipeline: Nucleated cell number was recorded as an estimate derived from reference gene primer amplification. Assay: immunoSEQ multiplex PCR; the TCRdb copy retains only in-frame clones and omits some. V, J and clone size reflect that table, while D and trimming were determined from the DNA. The sample consists of 250,000 to 350,000 clones, about 87% of them appearing once. The TCR was taken from a woman aged 50 to 65 who had recovered from COVID-19. The chain recombines TRBV28 with TRBJ2-3; weak D call: TRBD2 (6 bases). Sequencing was done on a sample of peripheral blood. The CDR3 region has the DNA TGTGCCAGCAGTAACCCGGGGGTGGCAGATACGCAGTATTTT. Translated: CASSNPGVADTQYF.